This T cell receptor beta chain emerged from a study of T-cell memory formation after mild COVID-19. This clonotype came up a few times. As yet, its antigen is unknown. Via MiXCR, TCRdb re-called the 5' RACE reads, giving one row per CDR3 protein. The sample lists around 510,000 distinct CDR3 sequences, about 20% occurring once. V shed 0 bases and J 3 bases; nucleotides not matched to a gene: 4. Germline values: CDR1 DFQATT, CDR2 SNEGSKA (reference sequence). The CDR3 is 14 amino acids. Study outcomes and limitations: Pre-infection memory carried some responding clones, suggesting that cross-reactive memory joined. The second-wave clones peaking on day 37 were not confirmed as SARS-CoV-2-specific.

J is TRBJ1-1 and V is TRBV20-1; 7 nucleotides match TRBD1. Sequencing used PBMCs or a T cell subset sorted from them (not recorded which). The TCR sequence derives from an adult woman who had mild COVID-19 (a few samples of this study predate the infection). Cell type and time point are not known. For the CDR3, the DNA is TGCAGTGCTAGAGATCAGGGGGGGTACACTGAAGCTTTCTTT. This sequence encodes CSARDQGGYTEAFF.